This T cell receptor (beta chain) was retrieved from a study of radiotherapy plus CTLA-4 blockade in lung cancer. Some clones are missing from TCRdb's copy, which holds only in-frame ones; the method was immunoSEQ multiplex PCR. The table includes 35,000 to 50,000 clones, 70% to 75% detected once. The count of this clone is one. Its target is not known. This CDR3 is built from 16 residues. The germline gives CDR1 SGHRS, CDR2 YFSETQ. V gave up 4 bases and J gave up 2 bases; unmatched junction bases: 6. Ipilimumab CTLA-4 blockade and focal radiation were given to patients with chemo-refractory metastatic non-small-cell lung cancer. Study-level results: There was expansion of tumor-derived TCR clones in blood after radiotherapy plus ipilimumab. Among reported predictors of response, early blood T cell clone dynamics with interferon-beta performed best.

Sequencing used peripheral blood, obtained from a patient treated with radiotherapy plus ipilimumab. The chain links TRBV5-1 to TRBJ1-5, with 10 nucleotides matching TRBD1. This TCR was sampled from a human donor with non-small cell lung cancer who had a complete response to radiotherapy plus ipilimumab. The CDR3 sequence is CASSPQGTGGNQPQHF. For the CDR3, the DNA is TGCGCCAGCAGCCCCCAAGGGACAGGGGGCAATCAGCCCCAGCATTTT.